This T cell receptor (beta chain) was found in a study of T cell repertoires in cytomegalovirus infection. Points from the study as a whole: Dominating the ex vivo response were HLA-C-restricted CMV-specific TCR beta clonotypes.

This clonotype appeared many times. Antigen: not known. Germline assignment: CDR1 SGHTA and CDR2 FQGNSA. Trimming cost V 5 bases and J 5 bases, with 10 bases left between them. The CDR3 extends over 13 amino acids. From the reads, TCRdb called clonotypes with MiXCR, one entry per CDR3 protein. The sample records 150,000 to 200,000 distinct CDR3 sequences, 28% being singletons. This clonotype was sampled from a human donor in good health (CMV status not recorded). Some clones in this sample may be carry-over from other donors' samples. The V call is TRBV7-2, the J call TRBJ1-5, with D possibly TRBD1 on 5 matching bases. The sequencing sample was made of PBMCs. CDR3 DNA sequence: TGTGCCAGCAGCCTCGGGACGGATCAGCCCCAGCATTTT. Its translation: CASSLGTDQPQHF. The full variable domain, its missing parts supplied by reference TRBV7-2 and TRBJ1-5, is GAGVSQSPSNKVTEKGKDVELRCDPISGHTALYWYRQSLGQGLEFLIYFQGNSAPDKSGLPSDRFSAERTGGSVSTLTIQRTQQEDSAVYLCASSLGTDQPQHFGDGTRLSIL.